This T cell receptor (beta chain) is from a study of blood T cell repertoires in COVID-19. CDR1 is MDHEN, CDR2 SYDVKM, per germline. This CDR3 spans 18 amino acids. Trimming took 3 bases from V and 0 from J; bases not matched to a gene: 9. Using immunoSEQ multiplex PCR, the repertoire was profiled, and TCRdb retains in-frame clones only, with some absent. The sample yields 150,000 or so clones, roughly 80% seen once. The sequencing input was peripheral blood. J is TRBJ2-4 and V is TRBV28; TRBD2 matches 9 bases. This TCR came from a woman in her sixties with acute or convalescent COVID-19. In DNA form, the CDR3 reads TGTGCCAGCAGTTTTGAGGGACTAGCCATGTTAGCCAAAAACATTCAGTACTTC. It translates to CASSFEGLAMLAKNIQYF.